This T cell receptor beta chain was identified in a study of tumor-infiltrating lymphocytes in primary liver carcinoma. The wider study: The patient group consisted of men and women aged 30 to 69 years. General study points: Tumors reached a significantly greater top-250-clone fraction than blood did (p = 0.039). Compared with tumor region pairs, tumor-adjacent and tumor-blood pairs overlapped less.

The roughly 20-31 mg bulk tissue piece was not sorted before simultaneous RNA and DNA extraction. Patients had chronic HBV infection and were treatment-naive. A constant-region primer served to make TCR beta cDNA from around 540 ng total RNA. Sequencing libraries for TCR beta derived from three nested multiplex PCR rounds that used slightly modified ARM-PCR. A C-beta reverse primer was combined with TRBV1-TRBV30 forward primers in the first two PCR rounds, and each round had 10 cycles. Each CDR3 protein gets one entry after TCRdb re-called the multiplex PCR reads with MiXCR. The table shows around 88,000 distinct CDR3 sequences, with approximately 68% occurring only once. The CDR3 covers 15 residues. Germline assignment: CDR1 MNHEY and CDR2 SVGEGT. Trimming cost V 2 bases and J 4 bases, with 12 bases left between them. This clonotype was seen ten or more times. Its matching antigen is unknown.

Sequenced sample: tumor-adjacent normal liver tissue. This TCR came from a middle-aged man with primary liver carcinoma and hepatitis B virus infection. The chain joins TRBV6-2 or TRBV6-3 to TRBJ1-5; D possibly corresponds to TRBD1 (6 bases). Written as DNA, the CDR3 is TGTGCCAGCAGTTACAGAGGGGGAGGGAATCAGCCCCAGCATTTT. This codes for CASSYRGGGNQPQHF.